This T cell receptor (beta chain) was identified during a study of T-cell memory formation after mild COVID-19. Study-wide context: Across donors, TCR clusters were largely donor specific. The study, taken as a whole, reports: Of the contracting clones, CD4+ ones lay mainly in CM and EM, and CD8+ ones in EMRA. Among clones contracting day 15 to 85, CD4/CD8 was balanced, whereas later expanders leaned CD4+. Pre-infection memory carried some responding clones, suggesting that cross-reactive memory joined.

Via MiXCR, TCRdb re-called the 5' RACE reads, giving one row per CDR3 protein. The sample carries 75,000 to 95,000 distinct CDR3 sequences, more than 13% recorded once. On this clonotype itself: Its antigen is undetermined.

The V end lost 6 bases, the J end lost 1 base, and 9 bases lay between the germline ends. This CDR3 region has 13 residues. Looked up from germline, CDR1 is KGHSH and CDR2 is LQKENI. The V and J genes are TRBV18 and TRBJ1-1; D gene ambiguous. The sequence derives from a man younger than 35 who had mild COVID-19 (a few samples of this study predate the infection). Cell type and time point are not known. The sample was PBMCs or a T cell subset sorted from them (not recorded which). The CDR3 region has the DNA TGTGCCAGCTCCGCTTTACAGAACACTGAAGCTTTCTTT. The encoded protein is CASSALQNTEAFF.